This T cell receptor beta chain was sequenced in a study of CD8+ T cells in alopecia areata (dated by TCRdb to 2017 to 2018). In terms of the full investigation: Treated patients were enrolled in an open-label pilot trial of oral tofacitinib, 5 to 10 mg twice daily, for moderate-to-severe alopecia areata. To study T cell clonal expansion in alopecia areata, the researchers applied high-throughput TCRbeta sequencing to both the C3H/HeJ mouse model and human patients. Biopsies were taken from tofacitinib-treated patients at baseline and at 4 and 24 weeks of treatment, and a later scalp biopsy was taken in several of the tofacitinib-treated patients. The RNA source kit depended on sample type: the PAXgene miRNA kit for fixed scalp, the miRNeasy kit for PBMCs, and the RNeasy kit for mouse skin. TCRbeta CDR3 regions were amplified by immunoSEQ multiplex PCR using 35 Vbeta forward and 13 Jbeta reverse primers. For the treated patients, the SALT score, which quantifies what percentage of scalp surface area is affected, served as the measure of disease severity. Tofacitinib was given for 6 to 18 months, followed by 6 months of follow-up off drug to assess delayed response and recurrence. Scalp clonality was compared among normal scalp (n=4), patchy alopecia areata scalp (n=8), and alopecia totalis/universalis scalp (n=8). Human TCRbeta sequencing covered scalp tissue and sorted CD4+ and CD8+ peripheral blood T cells from patchy and totalis/universalis alopecia areata patients and healthy controls.

V is shortened by 6 bases, J by 5 bases, and the region joining them spans 10 bases. Based on the germline V gene (reference sequence), the CDR1 and CDR2 sequences are DFQATT and SNEGSKA. From its cysteine to its phenylalanine, the CDR3 spans 11 amino acids. Only the CDR3 region is kept as DNA, spanning 33 bases read in frame from base 1. What the time point label conveys for this sample: roughly 27 days on oral tofacitinib. The treatment or condition label for this specimen denotes: oral pan-JAK inhibitor, 5-10 mg twice daily. Lesional scalp punch biopsies and peripheral blood were obtained from alopecia areata patients. PBMCs were isolated by density centrifugation and stained for CD3, CD4 and CD8, after which CD4+ and CD8+ T cells were sorted on a FACSAria. Summary of the overall study and its limitations: Compared with mice, TCR sequences shared between patients were less clear, possibly partly because of HLA diversity across the patient population. The treated cohort was small, with a single nonresponder, so links between baseline CD8+ expansion and response need larger studies. Many expanded lesional clones persisted in scalp and blood during tofacitinib treatment, which may partly explain relapse after stopping treatment. Higher clonality and more expanded CD8+ clones were observed in lesional scalp than in normal scalp, particularly in alopecia totalis/universalis, a finding suggestive of antigenic drive. Scalp clonality and the number of expanded CD8+ clones among the top 100 scalp clones were significantly decreased by tofacitinib. Scalp TCR repertoire analysis is complicated because resident alphabeta T cells in normal human skin are also sequenced, whereas mouse skin is dominated by gammadelta T cells.

In regard to this clone: Its cognate antigen has yet to be identified. Base-call qualities are not available, and no considerably larger clone is one nucleotide away. This specimen includes other DNA sequences encoding the same CDR3.

The library was obtained by the immunoSEQ multiplex PCR assay. To provide template for TCR sequencing, every sample had RNA extracted and reverse transcribed into cDNA. First-strand cDNA was synthesized with SuperScript III using a 2:1 mix of oligo-dT and random hexamers. Amplification bias was assessed with a synthetic immune receptor repertoire, and residual bias was removed computationally. From the authors' description of their analysis: Raw reads were preprocessed to remove errors, and CDR3 was defined by IMGT conventions from the conserved cysteine to phenylalanine. Clonality was computed as 1 minus the Shannon entropy, with the entropy normalized by log2 of the number of productive unique TCRs. CD4 or CD8 identity of scalp clones was inferred by cross-referencing scalp TCRbeta sequences with sorted blood CD4 and CD8 repertoires. TCRdb carries this immuneACCESS record with in-frame sequences only. Its versions omit some clonotypes, under half of them owing to an unresolved V gene in the studies checked, with the rest unexplained. V, J and clone size were drawn from that table, and D and trimming were deduced from the DNA. The sample includes some 160,000 clones, with 50% to 70% observed a single time. 0.9% to 1% of the sample comes from the top ten.

The starting material was CD4+ T cells sorted from blood, obtained at week 4, from a patient treated with tofacitinib. The clonotype was recovered from a human donor with alopecia areata. The chain couples TRBV20-1 to TRBJ2-5, with the D segment identity uncertain. The CDR3 is CSASLGETQYF. The nucleotide sequence is given as TGCAGTGCGAGCTTGGGGGAGACCCAGTACTTC.